These 10 T cell receptor beta chains came from one sample sequenced in a study of blood T cell repertoires in COVID-19. Sequencing was performed with immunoSEQ multiplex PCR; in TCRdb, only in-frame clones are kept and a portion is missing. The top ten hold 7.7% of the sample, which has under 200,000 clones, 70% to 90% seen once. The sample consisted of peripheral blood. All receptors derive from a man aged 40-55 years who had recovered from COVID-19.

The rearrangement uses TRBV3-1 (or the pseudogene TRBV3-2) and TRBJ2-1; D is possibly TRBD2 (7 bases). Deletions cut 4 bases from V and 6 bases from J, with 16 bases between. Germline lookup yields CDR1 LGHDT and CDR2 YNNKEL (reference sequence). The CDR3 totals 15 residues. The CDR3 loop is CASSLSFGGLNEQFF. The CDR3 DNA is TGTGCCAGCAGCCTATCCTTCGGGGGGCTCAATGAGCAGTTCTTC.

This chain links TRBV6-5 with TRBJ1-2; possible D gene TRBD1, 6 bases. V lost 5 bases and J lost 5, with 15 bases in between. This CDR3 is 14 amino acids long. Germline values: CDR1 MNHEY, CDR2 SVGAGI. CDR3 loop: CASSTPGHFYGYTF. CDR3 nucleotides: TGTGCCAGCAGTACGCCGGGACACTTTTATGGCTACACCTTC.

The genes are TRBV11-2 and TRBJ2-7, with D possibly being TRBD1 (5 bases). The germline CDR1 and CDR2 sequences are SGHAT and FQNNGV. Trimming removed 4 bases at V and 0 bases at J, with 13 bases between. CDR3 length: 15 residues. The CDR3 coding sequence is TGTGCCAGCAGCTCCTACATAGACAGCTCCTACGAGCAGTACTTC. This gives the protein CASSSYIDSSYEQYF.

This clone showed up just a few times. The chain joins TRBV5-1 to TRBJ1-1, with 7 bases identical to TRBD1. The V and J ends lost 3 bases and 5 bases, in that order; junction bases with no gene match: 1. The germline V gene encodes CDR1 SGHRS and CDR2 YFSETQ. The CDR3 runs 12 residues. CDR3 sequence reads: CASSSGGTEAFF. The CDR3 nucleotides read TGCGCCAGCAGCTCAGGGGGGACTGAAGCTTTCTTT.

The chain has TRBV6-6 and TRBJ2-7, with D possibly being TRBD1 (5 bases). The CDR3 is 15 amino acids. Trimming left V 6 bases short and J 1 base short, with 16 bases between. Germline CDR1 is MNHNY and CDR2 is SVGAGI (reference sequence). As DNA, the CDR3 is TGTGCCAGCAGACGCGACAGTCTTCAATCCTACGAGCAGTACTTC. Its translation is CASRRDSLQSYEQYF.

In its sample, this clone was seen a few times. The chain uses TRBV7-9 and TRBJ1-1; TRBD1 might be the D (5 bases). This CDR3 comprises 14 residues. The V end lost 5 bases, the J end lost 1 base, and 11 bases lay between the germline ends. Germline CDR1 is SEHNR and CDR2 is FQNEAQ (reference sequence). The chain's CDR3 is CASSHPQGNTEAFF. In DNA, the CDR3 is TGTGCCAGCAGCCACCCCCAGGGGAACACTGAAGCTTTCTTT.

The chain combines TRBV7-9 with TRBJ1-6; D is undetermined. The V end was cut by 5 bases, the J end by 7 bases, with 12 bases between. The germline V gene has CDR1 SEHNR and CDR2 FQNEAQ (reference sequence). The CDR3 spans 14 residues. The CDR3 is CASSLDSKNSPLHF. Here the CDR3 DNA reads TGTGCCAGCAGCCTGGACTCGAAGAATTCACCCCTCCACTTT.

This sequence joins TRBV11-2 and TRBJ2-2; 7 bases fit TRBD2. CDR1 and CDR2 (germline): SGHAT, FQNNGV. V shed 3 bases and J 1 base; nucleotides not matched to a gene: 2. The CDR3 runs 15 residues. The CDR3 sequence: CASSFSGVNTGELFF. The CDR3 nucleotides are TGTGCCAGCAGCTTCAGCGGGGTGAACACCGGGGAGCTGTTTTTT.

V gene TRBV10-3 combines with J gene TRBJ2-2, with 7 bases identical to TRBD1. The CDR3 is made up of 15 amino acids. Germline V CDR1 and CDR2: ENHRY, SYGVKD. Trimming took 7 bases from V and 6 from J; bases not matched to a gene: 11. CDR3 DNA: TGTGCCATCAACAGGGACAGAGGTCGGCCCGGGGAGCTGTTTTTT. It codes for CAINRDRGRPGELFF.

For this clone: Germline and junction disagree at one end, which may indicate a read error. The gene calls are TRBV7-7 and TRBJ2-5; 13 bases agree with TRBD2. Germline CDR1 and CDR2: SSHAT and FNYEAQ (reference sequence). This CDR3 is built from 16 residues. The CDR3 region has the DNA TGTGCTAGCAGCCAAAGACTAGCGGGGGGCCAAGAGACCCAGTACTTC. This translates into CASSQRLAGGQETQYF.